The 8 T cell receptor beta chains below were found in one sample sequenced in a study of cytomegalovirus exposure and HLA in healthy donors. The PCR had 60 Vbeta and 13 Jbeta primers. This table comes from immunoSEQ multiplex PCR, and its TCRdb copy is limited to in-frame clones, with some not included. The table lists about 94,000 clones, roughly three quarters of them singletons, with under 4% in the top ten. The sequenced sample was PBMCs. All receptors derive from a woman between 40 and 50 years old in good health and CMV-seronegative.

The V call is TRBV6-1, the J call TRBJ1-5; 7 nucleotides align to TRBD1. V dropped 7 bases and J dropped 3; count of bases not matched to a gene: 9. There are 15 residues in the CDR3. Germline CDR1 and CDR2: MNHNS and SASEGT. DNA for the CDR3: TGTGCCAGCACCATGACAGGGAATCCCAATCAGCCCCAGCATTTT. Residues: CASTMTGNPNQPQHF.

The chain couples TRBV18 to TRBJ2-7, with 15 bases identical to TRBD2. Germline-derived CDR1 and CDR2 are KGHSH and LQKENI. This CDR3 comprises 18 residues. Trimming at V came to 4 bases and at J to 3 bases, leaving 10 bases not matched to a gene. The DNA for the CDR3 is TGTGCCAGCTCACTCCGGACTAGCGGGGGGGCCTTTTTCTACGAGCAGTACTTC. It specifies CASSLRTSGGAFFYEQYF.

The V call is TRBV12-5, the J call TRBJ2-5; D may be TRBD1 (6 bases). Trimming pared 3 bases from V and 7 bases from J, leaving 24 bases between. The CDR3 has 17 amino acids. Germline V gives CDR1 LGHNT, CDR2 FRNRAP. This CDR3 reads CASGFTSVARGYGTQYF. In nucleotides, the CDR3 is TGTGCTAGTGGTTTTACCTCCGTGGCTAGGGGGTATGGGACCCAGTACTTC.

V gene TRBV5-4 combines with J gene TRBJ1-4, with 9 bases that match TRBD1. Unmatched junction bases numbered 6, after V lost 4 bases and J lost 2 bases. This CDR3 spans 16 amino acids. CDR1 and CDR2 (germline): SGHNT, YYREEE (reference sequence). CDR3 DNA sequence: TGTGCCAGCAGCCCGGGACAGGGTTCGACTAATGAAAAACTGTTTTTT. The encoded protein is CASSPGQGSTNEKLFF.

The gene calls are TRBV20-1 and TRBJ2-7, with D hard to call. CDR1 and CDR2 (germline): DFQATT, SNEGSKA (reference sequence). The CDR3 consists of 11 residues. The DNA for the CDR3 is TGCAGCCTAGGCAGTTTGTGGGAGCAGTACTTC. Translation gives CSLGSLWEQYF.

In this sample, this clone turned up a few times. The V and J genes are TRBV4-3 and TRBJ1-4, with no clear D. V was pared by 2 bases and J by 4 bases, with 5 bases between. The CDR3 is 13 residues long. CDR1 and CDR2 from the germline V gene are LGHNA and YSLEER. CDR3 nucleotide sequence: TGCGCCAGCAGCCAACGGGATAATGAAAAACTGTTTTTT. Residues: CASSQRDNEKLFF.

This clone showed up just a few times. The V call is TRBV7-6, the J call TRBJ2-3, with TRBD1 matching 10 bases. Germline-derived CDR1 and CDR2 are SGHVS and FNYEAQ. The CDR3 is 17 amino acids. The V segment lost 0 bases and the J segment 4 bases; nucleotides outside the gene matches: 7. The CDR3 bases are TGTGCCAGCAGCTTAGCATCCGGGACAGGGGTTGCAGATACGCAGTATTTT. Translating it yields CASSLASGTGVADTQYF.

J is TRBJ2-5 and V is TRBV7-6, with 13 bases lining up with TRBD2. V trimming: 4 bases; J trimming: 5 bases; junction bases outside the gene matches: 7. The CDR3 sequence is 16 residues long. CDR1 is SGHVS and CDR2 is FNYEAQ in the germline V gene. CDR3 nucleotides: TGTGCCAGCAGCTCCACTAGCGGGGGGGCTGGGGAGACCCAGTACTTC. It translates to CASSSTSGGAGETQYF.